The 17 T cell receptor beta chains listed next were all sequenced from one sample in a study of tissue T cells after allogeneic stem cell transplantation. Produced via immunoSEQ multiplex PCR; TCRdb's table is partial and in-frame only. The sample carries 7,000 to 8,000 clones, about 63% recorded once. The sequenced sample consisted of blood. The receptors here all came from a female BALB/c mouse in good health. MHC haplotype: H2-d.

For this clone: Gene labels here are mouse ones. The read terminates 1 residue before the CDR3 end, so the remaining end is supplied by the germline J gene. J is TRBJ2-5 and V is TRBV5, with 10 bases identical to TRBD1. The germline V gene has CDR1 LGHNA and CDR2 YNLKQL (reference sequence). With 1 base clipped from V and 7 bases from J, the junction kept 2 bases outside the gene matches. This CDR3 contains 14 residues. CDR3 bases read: TGTGCCAGCAGCCAAGGGACAGGGGGGAACACCCAGTAC. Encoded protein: CASSQGTGGNTQY. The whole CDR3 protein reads CASSQGTGGNTQYF.

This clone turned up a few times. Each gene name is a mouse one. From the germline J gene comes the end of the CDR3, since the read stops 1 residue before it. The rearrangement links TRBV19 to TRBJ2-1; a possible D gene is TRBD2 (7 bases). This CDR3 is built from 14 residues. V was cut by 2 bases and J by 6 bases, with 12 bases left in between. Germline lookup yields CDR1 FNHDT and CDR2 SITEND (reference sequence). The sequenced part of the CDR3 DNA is TGTGCCAGCAGTATTCGGGGGGCGGGTGCTGAGCAGTTC. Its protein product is CASSIRGAGAEQF. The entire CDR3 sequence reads CASSIRGAGAEQFF.

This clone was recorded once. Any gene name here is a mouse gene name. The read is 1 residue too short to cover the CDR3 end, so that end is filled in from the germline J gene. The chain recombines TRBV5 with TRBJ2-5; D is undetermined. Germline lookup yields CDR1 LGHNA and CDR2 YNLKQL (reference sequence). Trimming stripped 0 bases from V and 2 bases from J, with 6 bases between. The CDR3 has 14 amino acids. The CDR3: CASSQDWLQDTQYF. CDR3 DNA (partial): TGTGCCAGCAGCCAAGATTGGCTCCAAGACACCCAGTAC.

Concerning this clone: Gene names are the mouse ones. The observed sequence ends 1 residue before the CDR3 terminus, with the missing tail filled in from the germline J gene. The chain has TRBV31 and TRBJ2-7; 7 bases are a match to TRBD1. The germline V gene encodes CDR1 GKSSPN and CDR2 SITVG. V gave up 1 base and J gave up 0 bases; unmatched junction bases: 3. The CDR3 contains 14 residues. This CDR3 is CAWSPGTVSYEQYF. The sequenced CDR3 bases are TGTGCCTGGAGTCCTGGGACAGTCTCCTATGAACAGTAC.

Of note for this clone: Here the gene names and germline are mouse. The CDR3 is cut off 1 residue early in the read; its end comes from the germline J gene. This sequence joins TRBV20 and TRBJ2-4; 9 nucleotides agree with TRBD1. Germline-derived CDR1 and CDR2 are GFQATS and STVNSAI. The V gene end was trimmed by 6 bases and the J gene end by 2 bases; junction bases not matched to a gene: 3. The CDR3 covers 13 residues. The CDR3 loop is CGANRGLQNTLYF. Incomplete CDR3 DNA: TGTGGTGCCAACAGGGGGCTTCAAAACACCTTGTAC.

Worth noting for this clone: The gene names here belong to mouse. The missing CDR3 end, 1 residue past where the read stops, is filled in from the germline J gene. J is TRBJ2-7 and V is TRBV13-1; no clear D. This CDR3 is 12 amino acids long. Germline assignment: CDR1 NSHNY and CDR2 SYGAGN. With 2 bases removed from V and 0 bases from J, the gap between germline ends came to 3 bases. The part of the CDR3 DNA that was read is TGTGCCAGCAGTGACACCTCCTATGAACAGTAC. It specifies CASSDTSYEQY. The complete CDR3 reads CASSDTSYEQYF.

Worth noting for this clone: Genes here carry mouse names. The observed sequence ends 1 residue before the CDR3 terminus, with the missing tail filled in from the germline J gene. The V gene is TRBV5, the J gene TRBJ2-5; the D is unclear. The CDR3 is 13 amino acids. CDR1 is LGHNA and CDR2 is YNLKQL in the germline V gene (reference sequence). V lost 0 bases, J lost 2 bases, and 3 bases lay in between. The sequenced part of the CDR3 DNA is TGTGCCAGCAGCCAAGAGGGCCAAGACACCCAGTAC. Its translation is CASSQEGQDTQY. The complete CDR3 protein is CASSQEGQDTQYF.

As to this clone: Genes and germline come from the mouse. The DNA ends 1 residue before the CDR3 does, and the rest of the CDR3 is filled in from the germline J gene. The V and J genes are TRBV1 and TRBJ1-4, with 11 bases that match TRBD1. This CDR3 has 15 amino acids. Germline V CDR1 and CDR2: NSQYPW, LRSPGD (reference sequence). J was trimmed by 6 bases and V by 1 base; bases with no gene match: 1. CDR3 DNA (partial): TGCACCTGCAGTGCAGGGACAGGGGGCTACGAAAGATTATTT. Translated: CTCSAGTGGYERLF. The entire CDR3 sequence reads CTCSAGTGGYERLFF.

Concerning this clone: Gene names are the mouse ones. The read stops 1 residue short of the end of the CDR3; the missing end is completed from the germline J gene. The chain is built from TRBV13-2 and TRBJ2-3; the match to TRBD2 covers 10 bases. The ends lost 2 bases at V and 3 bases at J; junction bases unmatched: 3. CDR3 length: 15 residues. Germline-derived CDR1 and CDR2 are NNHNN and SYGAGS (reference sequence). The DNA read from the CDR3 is TGTGCCAGCGGTGAAATGGGACTGGGGGCAGAAACGCTGTAT. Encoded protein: CASGEMGLGAETLY. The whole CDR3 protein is CASGEMGLGAETLYF.

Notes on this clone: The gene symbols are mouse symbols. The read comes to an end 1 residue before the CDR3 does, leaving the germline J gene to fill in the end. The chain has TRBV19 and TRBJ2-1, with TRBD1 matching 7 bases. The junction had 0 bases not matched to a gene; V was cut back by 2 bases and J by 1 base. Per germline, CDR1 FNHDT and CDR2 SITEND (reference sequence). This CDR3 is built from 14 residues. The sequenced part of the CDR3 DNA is TGTGCCAGCAGTATGGGACAGAACTATGCTGAGCAGTTC. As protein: CASSMGQNYAEQF. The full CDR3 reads CASSMGQNYAEQFF. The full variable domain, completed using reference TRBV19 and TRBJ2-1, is GGIITQTPKFLIGQEGQKLTLKCQQNFNHDTMYWYRQDSGKGLRLIYYSITENDLQKGDLSEGYDASREKKSSFSLTVTSAQKNEMAVFLCASSMGQNYAEQFFGPGTRLTVL.

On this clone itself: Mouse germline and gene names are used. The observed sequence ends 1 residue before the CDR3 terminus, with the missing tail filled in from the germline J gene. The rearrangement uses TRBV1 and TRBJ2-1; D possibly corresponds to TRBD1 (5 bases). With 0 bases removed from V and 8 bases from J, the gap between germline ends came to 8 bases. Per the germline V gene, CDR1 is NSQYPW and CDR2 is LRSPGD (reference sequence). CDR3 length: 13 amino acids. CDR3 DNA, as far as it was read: TGCACCTGCAGTGCAGATTCAGGGTCTGAGCAGTTC. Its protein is CTCSADSGSEQF. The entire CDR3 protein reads CTCSADSGSEQFF. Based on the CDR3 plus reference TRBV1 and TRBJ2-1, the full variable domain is VTLLEQNPRWRLVPRGQAVNLRCILKNSQYPWMSWYQQDLQKQLQWLFTLRSPGDKEVKSLPGADYLATRVTDTELRLQVANMSQGRTLYCTCSADSGSEQFFGPGTRLTVL.

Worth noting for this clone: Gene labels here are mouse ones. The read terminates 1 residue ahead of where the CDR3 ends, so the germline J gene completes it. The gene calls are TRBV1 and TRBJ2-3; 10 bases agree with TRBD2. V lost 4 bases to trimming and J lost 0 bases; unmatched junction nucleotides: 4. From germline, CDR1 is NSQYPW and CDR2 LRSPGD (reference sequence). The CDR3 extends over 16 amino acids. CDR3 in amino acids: CTCSGTGGSSAETLYF. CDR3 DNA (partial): TGCACCTGCAGTGGGACTGGGGGCTCTAGTGCAGAAACGCTGTAT.

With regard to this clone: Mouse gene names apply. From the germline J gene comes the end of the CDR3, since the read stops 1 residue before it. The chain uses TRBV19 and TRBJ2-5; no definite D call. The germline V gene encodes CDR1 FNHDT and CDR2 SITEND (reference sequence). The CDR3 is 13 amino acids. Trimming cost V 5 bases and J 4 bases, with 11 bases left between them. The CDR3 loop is CASSHKREDTQYF. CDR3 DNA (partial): TGTGCCAGCAGCCACAAGAGGGAAGACACCCAGTAC.

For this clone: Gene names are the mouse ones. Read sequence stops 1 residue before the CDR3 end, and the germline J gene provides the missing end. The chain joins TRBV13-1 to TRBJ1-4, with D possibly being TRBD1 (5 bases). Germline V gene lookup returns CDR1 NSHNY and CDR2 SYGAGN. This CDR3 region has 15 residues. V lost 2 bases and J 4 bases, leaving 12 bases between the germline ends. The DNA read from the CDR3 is TGTGCCAGCAGTGACCCCGGACAATACAACGAAAGATTATTT. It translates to CASSDPGQYNERLF. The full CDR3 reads CASSDPGQYNERLFF.

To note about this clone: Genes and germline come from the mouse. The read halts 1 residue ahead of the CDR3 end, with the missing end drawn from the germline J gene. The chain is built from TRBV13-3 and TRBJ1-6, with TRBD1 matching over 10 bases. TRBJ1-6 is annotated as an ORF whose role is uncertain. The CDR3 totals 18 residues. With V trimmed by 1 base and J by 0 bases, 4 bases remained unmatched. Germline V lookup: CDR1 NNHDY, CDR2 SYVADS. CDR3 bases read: TGTGCCAGCAGTGATAGGGGACAGGGGAATTCCTATAATTCGCCCCTCTAC. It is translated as CASSDRGQGNSYNSPLY. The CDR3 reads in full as CASSDRGQGNSYNSPLYF.

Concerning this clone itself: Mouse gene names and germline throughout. The CDR3 sequence: CASGDAGTGGQNTLYF. CDR3 bases read: TGTGCCAGCGGTGATGCAGGGACTGGGGGTCAAAACACCTTGTAC. This chain links TRBV13-2 with TRBJ2-4; 10 positions agree with TRBD2. Coverage ceases 1 residue before the CDR3 finishes, and the germline J gene fills in the end. V gave up 0 bases and J gave up 1 base; unmatched junction bases: 2. CDR3 length equals 16 residues. Germline V gene data show CDR1 as NNHNN and CDR2 as SYGAGS (reference sequence).

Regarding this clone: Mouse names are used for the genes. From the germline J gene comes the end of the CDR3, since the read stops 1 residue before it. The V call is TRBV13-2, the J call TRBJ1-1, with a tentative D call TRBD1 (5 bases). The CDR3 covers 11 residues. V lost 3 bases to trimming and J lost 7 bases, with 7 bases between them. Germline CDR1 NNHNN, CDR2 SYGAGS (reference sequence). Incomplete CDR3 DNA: TGTGCCAGCGGTGTTACAGGAGAAGTCTTC. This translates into CASGVTGEVF. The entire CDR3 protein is CASGVTGEVFF.